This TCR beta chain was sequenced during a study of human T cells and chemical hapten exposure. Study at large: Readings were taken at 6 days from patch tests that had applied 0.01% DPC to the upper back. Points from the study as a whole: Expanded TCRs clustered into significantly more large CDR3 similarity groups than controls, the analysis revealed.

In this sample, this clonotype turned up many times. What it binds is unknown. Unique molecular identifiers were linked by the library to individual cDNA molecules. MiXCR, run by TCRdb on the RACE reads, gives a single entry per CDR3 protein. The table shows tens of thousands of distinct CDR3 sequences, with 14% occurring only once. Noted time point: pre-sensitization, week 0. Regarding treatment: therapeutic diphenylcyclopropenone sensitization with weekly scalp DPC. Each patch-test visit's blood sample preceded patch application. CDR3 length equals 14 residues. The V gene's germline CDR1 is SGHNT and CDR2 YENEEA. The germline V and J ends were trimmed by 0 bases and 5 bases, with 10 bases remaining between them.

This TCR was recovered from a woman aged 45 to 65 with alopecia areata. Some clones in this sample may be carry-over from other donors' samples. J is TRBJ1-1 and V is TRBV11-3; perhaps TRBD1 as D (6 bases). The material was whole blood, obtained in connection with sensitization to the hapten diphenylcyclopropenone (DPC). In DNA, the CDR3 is TGTGCCAGCAGCTTAGAAGCCCAGGGGACTGAAGCTTTCTTT. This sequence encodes CASSLEAQGTEAFF.